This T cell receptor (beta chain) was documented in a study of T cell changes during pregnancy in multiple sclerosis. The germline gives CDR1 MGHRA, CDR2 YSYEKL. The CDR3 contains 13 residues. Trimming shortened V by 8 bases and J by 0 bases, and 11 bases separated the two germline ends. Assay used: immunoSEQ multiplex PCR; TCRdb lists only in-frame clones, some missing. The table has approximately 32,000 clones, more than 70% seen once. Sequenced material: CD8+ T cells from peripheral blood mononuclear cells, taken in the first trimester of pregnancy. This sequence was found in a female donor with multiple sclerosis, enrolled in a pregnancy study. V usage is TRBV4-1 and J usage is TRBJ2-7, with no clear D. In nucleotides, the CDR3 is TGCGCCAGCGGCACCGCCAGCTCCTACGAGCAGTACTTC. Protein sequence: CASGTASSYEQYF.